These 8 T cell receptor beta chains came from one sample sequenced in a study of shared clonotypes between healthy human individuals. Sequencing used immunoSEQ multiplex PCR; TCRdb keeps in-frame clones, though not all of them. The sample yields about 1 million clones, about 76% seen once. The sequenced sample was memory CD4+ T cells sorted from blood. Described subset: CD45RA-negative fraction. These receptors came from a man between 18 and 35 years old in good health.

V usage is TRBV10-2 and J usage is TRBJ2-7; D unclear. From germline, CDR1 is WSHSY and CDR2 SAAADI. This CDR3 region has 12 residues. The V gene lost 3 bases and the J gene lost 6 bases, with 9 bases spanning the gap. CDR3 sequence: CASSEQTREQYF. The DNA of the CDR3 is TGCGCCAGCAGTGAACAGACCCGCGAGCAGTACTTC.

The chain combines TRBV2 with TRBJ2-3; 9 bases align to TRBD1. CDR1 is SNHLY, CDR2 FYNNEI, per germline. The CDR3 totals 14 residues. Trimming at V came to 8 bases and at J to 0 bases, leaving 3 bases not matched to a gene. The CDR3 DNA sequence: TGTGCCAGCGGACAGGGGACTAGCACAGATACGCAGTATTTT. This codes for CASGQGTSTDTQYF.

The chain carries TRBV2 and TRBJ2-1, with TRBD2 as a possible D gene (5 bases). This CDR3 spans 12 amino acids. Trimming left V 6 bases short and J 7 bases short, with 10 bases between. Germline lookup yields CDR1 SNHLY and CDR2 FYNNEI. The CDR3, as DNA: TGTGCCAGCAGGGGCGAGCGGAATGAGCAGTTCTTC. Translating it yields CASRGERNEQFF.

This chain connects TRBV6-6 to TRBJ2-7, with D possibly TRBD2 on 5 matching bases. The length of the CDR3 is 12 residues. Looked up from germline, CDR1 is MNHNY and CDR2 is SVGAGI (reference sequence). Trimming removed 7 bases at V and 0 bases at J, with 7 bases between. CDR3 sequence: CASTGDSYEQYF. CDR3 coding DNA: TGTGCCAGCACCGGGGACTCCTACGAGCAGTACTTC.

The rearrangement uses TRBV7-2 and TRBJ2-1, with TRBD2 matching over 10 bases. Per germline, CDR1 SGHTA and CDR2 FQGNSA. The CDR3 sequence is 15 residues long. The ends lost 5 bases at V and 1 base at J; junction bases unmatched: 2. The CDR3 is CASSLSGGSYNEQFF. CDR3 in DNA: TGTGCCAGCAGCCTTAGCGGGGGGTCCTACAATGAGCAGTTCTTC.

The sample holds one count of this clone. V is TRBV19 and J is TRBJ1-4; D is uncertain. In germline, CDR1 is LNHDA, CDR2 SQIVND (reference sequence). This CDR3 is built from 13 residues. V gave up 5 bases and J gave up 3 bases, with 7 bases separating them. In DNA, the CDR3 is TGTGCCAGTAGTGACCGCCCTAATGAAAAACTGTTTTTT. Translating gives CASSDRPNEKLFF.

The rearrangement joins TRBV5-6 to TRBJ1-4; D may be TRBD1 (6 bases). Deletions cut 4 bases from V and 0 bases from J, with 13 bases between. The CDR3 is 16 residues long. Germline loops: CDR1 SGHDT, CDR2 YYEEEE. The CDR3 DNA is TGTGCCAGCAGCACCACAGGGTATGCAACTAATGAAAAACTGTTTTTT. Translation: CASSTTGYATNEKLFF.

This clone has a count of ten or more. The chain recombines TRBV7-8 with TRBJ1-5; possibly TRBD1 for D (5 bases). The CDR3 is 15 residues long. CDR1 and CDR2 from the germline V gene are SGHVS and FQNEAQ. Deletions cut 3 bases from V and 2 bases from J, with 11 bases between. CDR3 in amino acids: CASSFQGTGNQPQHF. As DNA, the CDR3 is TGTGCCAGCAGCTTTCAGGGAACGGGCAATCAGCCCCAGCATTTT.